Shown below are 6 T cell receptor beta chains from a single sample sequenced in a study of blood T cells in healthy people across ages. Through a sample-barcoded 5' primer and a J-beta primer mix, a second PCR was run for about 6 to 11 cycles. TCRdb reanalysed the 5' RACE reads using MiXCR and keeps one entry per CDR3 protein. The repertoire holds hundreds of thousands of distinct CDR3 sequences, with around 49% as singletons. The specimen sequenced was blood. These receptors all stem from a woman in her sixties in good health.

This clonotype showed up just a few times. The V call is TRBV7-2, the J call TRBJ2-3; 11 positions match TRBD2. Per the germline V gene, CDR1 is SGHTA and CDR2 is FQGNSA. V lost 3 bases to trimming and J lost 4 bases; unmatched junction nucleotides: 9. The CDR3 length is 17 residues. The CDR3 loop reads CASSFVLAGAGADTQYF. The CDR3 nucleotides read TGTGCCAGCAGCTTTGTACTAGCGGGAGCGGGGGCAGATACGCAGTATTTT.

This chain connects TRBV4-2 to TRBJ2-3; D remains ambiguous. This CDR3 contains 15 residues. V dropped 0 bases and J dropped 3 bases, with 10 bases sitting between them. Germline V CDR1 and CDR2: LGHNA, YNFKEQ. CDR3 DNA: TGTGCCAGCAGCCAAGAGTTTTTGGGAACAGATACGCAGTATTTT. Its protein is CASSQEFLGTDTQYF.

The V and J genes are TRBV4-2 and TRBJ2-5, with TRBD2 matching 7 bases. This CDR3 contains 13 residues. The ends lost 1 base at V and 13 bases at J; junction bases unmatched: 9. Looked up from germline, CDR1 is LGHNA and CDR2 is YNFKEQ. Here the CDR3 reads CASSQVGAGVPYF. As DNA, the CDR3 is TGTGCCAGCAGCCAAGTCGGCGCGGGAGTTCCGTACTTC.

The rearrangement uses TRBV7-3 and TRBJ1-1; weak D call: TRBD1 (5 bases). The CDR3 sequence is 15 residues long. The V and J ends lost 4 bases and 0 bases respectively, with 12 bases between them. Germline V gene lookup returns CDR1 SGHTA and CDR2 FQGTGA. The CDR3 is CASSSKGTVNTEAFF. In DNA, the CDR3 is TGTGCCAGCAGCTCCAAGGGGACGGTGAACACTGAAGCTTTCTTT. Drawing the rest from reference TRBV7-3 and TRBJ1-1, the complete variable domain is GAGVSQTPSNKVTEKGKYVELRCDPISGHTALYWYRQSLGQGPEFLIYFQGTGAADDSGLPNDRFFAVRPEGSVSTLKIQRTERGDSAVYLCASSSKGTVNTEAFFGQGTRLTVV.

This chain links TRBV6-2 or TRBV6-3 with TRBJ2-2, with no clear D. Trimming took off 2 bases at V and 3 bases at J, with 13 bases between the two ends. The CDR3 consists of 16 residues. The germline CDR1 and CDR2 sequences are MNHEY and SVGEGT. The CDR3 region has the DNA TGTGCCAGCAGTTACACTGGAATGCGGTACACCGGGGAGCTGTTTTTT. This translates into CASSYTGMRYTGELFF.

This chain uses TRBV3-1 with TRBJ2-5, with TRBD2 matching 7 bases. V shed 3 bases and J 5 bases; nucleotides not matched to a gene: 6. Germline-derived CDR1 and CDR2 are LGHDT and YNNKEL (reference sequence). The CDR3 is 14 residues long. The DNA for the CDR3 is TGTGCCAGCAGCCAGAGGGCGGGGGTGGAGACCCAGTACTTC. Its translation: CASSQRAGVETQYF.